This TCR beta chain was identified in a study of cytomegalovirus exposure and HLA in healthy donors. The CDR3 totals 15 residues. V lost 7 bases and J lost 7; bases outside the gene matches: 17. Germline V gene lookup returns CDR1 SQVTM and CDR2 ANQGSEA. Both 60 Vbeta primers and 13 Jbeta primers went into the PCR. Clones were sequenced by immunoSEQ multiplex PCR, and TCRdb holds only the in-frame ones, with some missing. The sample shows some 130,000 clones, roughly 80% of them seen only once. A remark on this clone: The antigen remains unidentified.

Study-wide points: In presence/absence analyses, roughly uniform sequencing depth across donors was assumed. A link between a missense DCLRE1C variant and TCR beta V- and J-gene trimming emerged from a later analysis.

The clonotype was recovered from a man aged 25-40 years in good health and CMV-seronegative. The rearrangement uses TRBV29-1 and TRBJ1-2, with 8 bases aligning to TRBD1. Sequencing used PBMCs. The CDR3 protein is CSALKMHRGGSGYTF. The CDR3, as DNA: TGCAGCGCCCTAAAGATGCACAGGGGGGGAAGTGGCTACACCTTC.